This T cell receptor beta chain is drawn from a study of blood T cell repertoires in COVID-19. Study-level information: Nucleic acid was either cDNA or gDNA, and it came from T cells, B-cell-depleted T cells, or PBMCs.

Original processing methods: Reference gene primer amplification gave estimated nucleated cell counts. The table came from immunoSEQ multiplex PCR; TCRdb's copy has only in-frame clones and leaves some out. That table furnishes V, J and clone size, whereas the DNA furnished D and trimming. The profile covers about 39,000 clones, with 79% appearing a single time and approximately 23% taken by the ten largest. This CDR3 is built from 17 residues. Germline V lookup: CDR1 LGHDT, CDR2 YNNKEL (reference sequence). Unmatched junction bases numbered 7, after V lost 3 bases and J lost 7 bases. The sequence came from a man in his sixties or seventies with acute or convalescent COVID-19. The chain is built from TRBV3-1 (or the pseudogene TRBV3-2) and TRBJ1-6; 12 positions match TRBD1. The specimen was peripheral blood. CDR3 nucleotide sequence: TGTGCCAGCAGCCATCTCCGGGACAGGGGGCCGAATTCACCCCTCCACTTT. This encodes CASSHLRDRGPNSPLHF.